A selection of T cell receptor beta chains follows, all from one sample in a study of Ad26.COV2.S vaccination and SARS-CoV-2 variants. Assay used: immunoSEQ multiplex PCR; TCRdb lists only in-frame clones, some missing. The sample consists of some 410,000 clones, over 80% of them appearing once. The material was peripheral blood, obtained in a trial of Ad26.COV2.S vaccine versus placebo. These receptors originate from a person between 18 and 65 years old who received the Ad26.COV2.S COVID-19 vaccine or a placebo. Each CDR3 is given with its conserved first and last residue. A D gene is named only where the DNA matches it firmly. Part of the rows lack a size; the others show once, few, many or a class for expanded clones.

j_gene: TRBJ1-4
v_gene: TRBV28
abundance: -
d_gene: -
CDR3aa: CASSLRVTTNEKLFF
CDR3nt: TGTGCCAGCAGTTTACGGGTGACAACTAATGAAAAACTGTTTTTT

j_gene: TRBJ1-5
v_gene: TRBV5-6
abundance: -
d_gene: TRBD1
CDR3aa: CASSLLGQGGDQPQHF
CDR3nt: TGTGCCAGCAGCTTGCTTGGACAGGGGGGAGATCAGCCCCAGCATTTT

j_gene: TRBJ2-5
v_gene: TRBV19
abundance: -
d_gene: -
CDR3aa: CASSVGVETQYF
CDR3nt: TGTGCCAGTAGTGTGGGGGTGGAGACCCAGTACTTC

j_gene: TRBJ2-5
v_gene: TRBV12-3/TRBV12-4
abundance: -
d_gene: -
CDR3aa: CASTRDREGAQYF
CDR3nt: TGTGCCAGCACCCGGGACCGAGAAGGGGCCCAGTACTTC

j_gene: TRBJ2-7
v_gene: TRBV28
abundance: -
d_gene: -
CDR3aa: CASSLNTFYEQYF
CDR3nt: TGTGCCAGCAGTTTGAACACCTTCTACGAGCAGTACTTC

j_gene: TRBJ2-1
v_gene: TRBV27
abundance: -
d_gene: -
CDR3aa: CASSLSNNEQFF
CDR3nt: TGTGCCAGCAGTTTATCTAACAATGAGCAGTTCTTC

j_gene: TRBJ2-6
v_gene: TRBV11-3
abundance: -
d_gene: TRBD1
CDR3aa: CASSKGTVPSGANVLTF
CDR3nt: TGTGCCAGCAGCAAAGGGACAGTACCGTCTGGGGCCAACGTCCTGACTTTC

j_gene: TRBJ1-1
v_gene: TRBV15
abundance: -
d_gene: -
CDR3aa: CATSRDRQLNTEAFF
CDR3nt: TGTGCCACCAGCAGAGATCGTCAACTGAACACTGAAGCTTTCTTT

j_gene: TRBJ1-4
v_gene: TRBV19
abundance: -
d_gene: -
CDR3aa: CASSIGKTLRTANEKLFF
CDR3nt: TGTGCCAGTAGTATCGGGAAGACCCTTCGAACAGCTAATGAAAAACTGTTTTTT

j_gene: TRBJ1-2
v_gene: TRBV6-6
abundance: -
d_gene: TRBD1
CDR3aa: CASSLTQGIYTF
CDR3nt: TGTGCCAGCAGTTTAACACAGGGGATCTACACCTTC

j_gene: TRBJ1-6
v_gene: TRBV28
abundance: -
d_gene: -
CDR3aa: CASSSGGPNSPLHF
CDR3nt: TGTGCCAGCAGTTCGGGGGGGCCCAATTCACCCCTCCACTTT

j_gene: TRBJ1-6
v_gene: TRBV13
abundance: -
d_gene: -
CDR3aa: CASSLFKGGVDSPLHF
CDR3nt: TGTGCCAGCAGCCTATTCAAAGGGGGGGTTGATTCACCCCTCCACTTT

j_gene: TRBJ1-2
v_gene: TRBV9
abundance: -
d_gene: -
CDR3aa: CASSGRQTNYGYTF
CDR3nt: TGTGCCAGCAGCGGACGACAAACCAACTATGGCTACACCTTC

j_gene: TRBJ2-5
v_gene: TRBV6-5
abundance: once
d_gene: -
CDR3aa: CASSDLGEARETQYF
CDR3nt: TGTGCCAGCAGCGACTTGGGAGAGGCGCGGGAGACCCAGTACTTC

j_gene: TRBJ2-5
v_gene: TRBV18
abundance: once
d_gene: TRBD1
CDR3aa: CASSNFPDRVQETQYF
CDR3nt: TGTGCCAGCTCGAATTTTCCGGACAGGGTCCAAGAGACCCAGTACTTC

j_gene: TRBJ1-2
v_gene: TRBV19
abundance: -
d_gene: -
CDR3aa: CASSIGEHRDYGYTF
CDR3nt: TGTGCCAGTAGTATAGGAGAGCACCGTGATTATGGCTACACCTTC

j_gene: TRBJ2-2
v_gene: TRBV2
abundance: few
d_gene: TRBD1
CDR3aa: CASYRGGELFF
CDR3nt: TGTGCCAGCTACAGGGGCGGGGAGCTGTTTTTT

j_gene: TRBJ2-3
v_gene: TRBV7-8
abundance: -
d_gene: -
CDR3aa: CASSVVGGNTDTQYF
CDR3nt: TGTGCCAGCAGCGTAGTAGGGGGGAACACAGATACGCAGTATTTT

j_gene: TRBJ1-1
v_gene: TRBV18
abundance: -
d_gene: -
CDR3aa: CASSPGQGTGEAFF
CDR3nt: TGTGCCAGCTCACCCGGACAAGGGACCGGAGAAGCTTTCTTT

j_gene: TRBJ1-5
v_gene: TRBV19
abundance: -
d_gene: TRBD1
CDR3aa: CASSTRGPDSNQPQHF
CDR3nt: TGTGCCAGTAGTACAAGGGGGCCTGATAGCAATCAGCCCCAGCATTTT

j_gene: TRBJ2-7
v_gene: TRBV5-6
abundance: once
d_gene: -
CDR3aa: CASSRRTRVYEQYF
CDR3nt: TGTGCCAGCAGCCGTCGGACGAGGGTGTACGAGCAGTACTTC

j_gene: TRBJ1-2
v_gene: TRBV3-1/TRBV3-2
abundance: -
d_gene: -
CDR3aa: CASSQIDRTYGYTF
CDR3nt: TGTGCCAGCAGCCAAATTGACAGGACCTATGGCTACACCTTC

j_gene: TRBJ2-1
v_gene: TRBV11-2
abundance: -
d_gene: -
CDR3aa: CASSRGFYEQFF
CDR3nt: TGTGCCAGCAGCCGGGGGTTCTATGAGCAGTTCTTC

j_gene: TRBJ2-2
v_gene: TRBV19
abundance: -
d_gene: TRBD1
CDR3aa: CASRTGVTNTGELFF
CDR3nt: TGTGCCAGTAGAACAGGGGTTACGAACACCGGGGAGCTGTTTTTT

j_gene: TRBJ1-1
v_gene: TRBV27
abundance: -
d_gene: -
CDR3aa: CASSLRDLRGGTEAFF
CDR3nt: TGTGCCAGCAGCCTTAGGGACTTACGGGGAGGGACTGAAGCTTTCTTT

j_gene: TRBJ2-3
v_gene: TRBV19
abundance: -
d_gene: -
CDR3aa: CATTTPPYTDTQYF
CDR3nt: TGTGCCACCACGACCCCCCCCTACACAGATACGCAGTATTTT

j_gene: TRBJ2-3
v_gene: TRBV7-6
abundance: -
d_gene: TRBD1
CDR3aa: CASSFSGGEFVDTQYF
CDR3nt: TGTGCCAGCAGCTTCTCAGGGGGCGAGTTCGTGGATACGCAGTATTTT

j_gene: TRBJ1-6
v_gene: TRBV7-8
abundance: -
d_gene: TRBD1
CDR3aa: CASSAGQPNSPLHF
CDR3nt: TGTGCCAGCAGCGCGGGACAGCCCAATTCACCCCTCCACTTT

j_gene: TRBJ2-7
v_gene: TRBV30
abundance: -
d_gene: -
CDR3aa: CAWSVHSAGLASYEQYF
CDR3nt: TGTGCCTGGAGTGTACACTCGGCGGGACTCGCTTCCTACGAGCAGTACTTC

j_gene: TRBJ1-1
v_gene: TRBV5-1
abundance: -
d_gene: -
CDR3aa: CASSLAPGPNTEAFF
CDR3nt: TGCGCCAGCAGCTTGGCGCCAGGCCCCAACACTGAAGCTTTCTTT

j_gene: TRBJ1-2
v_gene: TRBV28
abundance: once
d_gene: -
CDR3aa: CASSPMEWFNYGYTF
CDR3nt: TGTGCCAGCAGCCCTATGGAGTGGTTCAACTATGGCTACACCTTC